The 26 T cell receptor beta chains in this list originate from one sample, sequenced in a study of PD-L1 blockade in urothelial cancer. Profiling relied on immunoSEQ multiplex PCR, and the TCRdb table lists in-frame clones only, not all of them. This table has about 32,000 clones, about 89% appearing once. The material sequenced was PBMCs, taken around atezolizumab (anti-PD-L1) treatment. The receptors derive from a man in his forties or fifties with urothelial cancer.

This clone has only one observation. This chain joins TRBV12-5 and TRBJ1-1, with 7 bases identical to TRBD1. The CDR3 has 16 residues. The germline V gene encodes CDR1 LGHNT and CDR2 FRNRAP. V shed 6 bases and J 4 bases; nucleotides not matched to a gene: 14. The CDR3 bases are TGTGCTAGTGGCCCTGACAGGGTTTACCCTGGCACTGAAGCTTTCTTT. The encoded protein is CASGPDRVYPGTEAFF.

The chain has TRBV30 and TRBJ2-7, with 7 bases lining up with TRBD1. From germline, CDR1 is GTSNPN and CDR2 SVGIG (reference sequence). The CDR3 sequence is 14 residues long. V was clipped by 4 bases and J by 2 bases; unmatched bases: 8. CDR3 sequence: CAWKFKGAAYEQYF. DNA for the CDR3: TGTGCCTGGAAGTTCAAGGGGGCGGCCTACGAGCAGTACTTC.

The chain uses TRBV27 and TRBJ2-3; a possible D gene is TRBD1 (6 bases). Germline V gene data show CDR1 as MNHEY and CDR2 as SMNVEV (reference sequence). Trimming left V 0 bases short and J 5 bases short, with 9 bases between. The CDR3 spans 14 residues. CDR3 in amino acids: CASSLSRGRDTQYF. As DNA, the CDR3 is TGTGCCAGCAGTTTATCGAGGGGGAGAGATACGCAGTATTTT.

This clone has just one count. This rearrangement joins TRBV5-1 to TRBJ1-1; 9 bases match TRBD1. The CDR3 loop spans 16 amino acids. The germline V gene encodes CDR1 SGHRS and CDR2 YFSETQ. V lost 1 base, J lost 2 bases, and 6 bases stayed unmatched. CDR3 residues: CASSLPEQGANTEAFF. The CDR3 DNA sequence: TGCGCCAGCAGCTTGCCCGAACAGGGGGCCAACACTGAAGCTTTCTTT.

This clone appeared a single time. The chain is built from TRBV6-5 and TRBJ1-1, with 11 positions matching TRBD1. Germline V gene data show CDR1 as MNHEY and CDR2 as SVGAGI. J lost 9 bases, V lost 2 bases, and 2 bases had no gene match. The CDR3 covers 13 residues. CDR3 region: CASSYQDRGQAFF. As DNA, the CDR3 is TGTGCCAGCAGTTACCAGGACAGGGGGCAAGCTTTCTTT.

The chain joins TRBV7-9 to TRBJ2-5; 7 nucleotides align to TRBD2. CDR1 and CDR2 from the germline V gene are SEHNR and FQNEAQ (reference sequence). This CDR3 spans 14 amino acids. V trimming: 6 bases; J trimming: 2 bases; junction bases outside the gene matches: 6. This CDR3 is CASRVTSPQETQYF. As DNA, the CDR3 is TGTGCCAGCAGGGTGACTAGCCCACAAGAGACCCAGTACTTC.

The CDR3 DNA sequence: TGTGCCATCAGTTCCCCGACAGGGCTTAGGGATACGCAGTATTTT. This gives the protein CAISSPTGLRDTQYF. The gene calls are TRBV10-3 and TRBJ2-3; 7 bases align to TRBD1. The V segment lost 5 bases and the J segment 6 bases; nucleotides outside the gene matches: 11. Germline CDR1 ENHRY, CDR2 SYGVKD. The CDR3 is 15 residues long.

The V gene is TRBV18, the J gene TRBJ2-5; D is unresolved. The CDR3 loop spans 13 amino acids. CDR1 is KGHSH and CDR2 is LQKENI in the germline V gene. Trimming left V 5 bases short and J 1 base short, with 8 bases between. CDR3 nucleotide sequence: TGTGCCAGCTCAGGCCGATCCCAAGAGACCCAGTACTTC. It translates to CASSGRSQETQYF.

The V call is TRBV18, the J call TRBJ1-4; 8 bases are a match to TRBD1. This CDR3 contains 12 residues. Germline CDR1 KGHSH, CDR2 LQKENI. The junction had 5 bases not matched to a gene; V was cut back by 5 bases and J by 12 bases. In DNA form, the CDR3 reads TGTGCCAGCTCATACGACAGGGGACAACTGTTTTTT. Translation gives CASSYDRGQLFF.

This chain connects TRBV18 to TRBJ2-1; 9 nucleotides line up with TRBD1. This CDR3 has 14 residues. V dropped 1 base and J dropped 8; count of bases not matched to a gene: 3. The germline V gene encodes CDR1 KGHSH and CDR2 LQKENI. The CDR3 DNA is TGTGCCAGCTCACCACAGGGACAGGGATATGAGCAGTTCTTC. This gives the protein CASSPQGQGYEQFF.

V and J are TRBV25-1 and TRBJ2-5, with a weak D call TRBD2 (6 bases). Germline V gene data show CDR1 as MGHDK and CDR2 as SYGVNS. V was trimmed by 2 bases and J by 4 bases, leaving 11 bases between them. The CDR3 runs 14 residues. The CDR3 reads CASSEAWGGETQYF. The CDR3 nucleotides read TGTGCCAGCAGTGAAGCATGGGGAGGAGAGACCCAGTACTTC.

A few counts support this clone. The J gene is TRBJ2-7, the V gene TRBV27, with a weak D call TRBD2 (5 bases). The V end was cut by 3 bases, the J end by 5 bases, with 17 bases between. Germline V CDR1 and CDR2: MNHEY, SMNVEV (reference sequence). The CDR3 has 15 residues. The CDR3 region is CASSFGFRGRDEQYF. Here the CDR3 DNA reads TGTGCCAGCAGTTTTGGGTTTCGGGGAAGAGACGAGCAGTACTTC.

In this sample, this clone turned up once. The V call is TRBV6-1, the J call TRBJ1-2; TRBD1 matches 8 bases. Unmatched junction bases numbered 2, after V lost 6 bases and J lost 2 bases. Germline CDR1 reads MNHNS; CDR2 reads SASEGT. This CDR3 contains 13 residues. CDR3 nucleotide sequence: TGTGCCAGCAGAGGACAGGGAAACTATGGCTACACCTTC. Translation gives CASRGQGNYGYTF.

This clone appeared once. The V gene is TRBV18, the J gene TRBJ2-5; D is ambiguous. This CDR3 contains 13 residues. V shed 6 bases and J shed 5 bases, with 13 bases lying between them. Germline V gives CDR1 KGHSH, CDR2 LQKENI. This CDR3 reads CASSVGVGETQYF. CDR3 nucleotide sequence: TGTGCCAGCTCCGTCGGTGTCGGGGAGACCCAGTACTTC.

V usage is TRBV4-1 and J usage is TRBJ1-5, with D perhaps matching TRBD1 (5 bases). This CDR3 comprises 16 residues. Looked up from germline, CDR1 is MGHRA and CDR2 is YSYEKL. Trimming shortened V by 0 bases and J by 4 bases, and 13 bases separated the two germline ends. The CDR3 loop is CASSQEPLRQNQPQHF. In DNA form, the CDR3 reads TGCGCCAGCAGCCAAGAGCCCCTTAGACAGAATCAGCCCCAGCATTTT.

DNA for the CDR3: TGTGCCAGCAGCGTACAGGGGGCCAGCTACGAGCAGTACTTC. It translates to CASSVQGASYEQYF. The gene calls are TRBV9 and TRBJ2-7; 8 bases are a match to TRBD1. V lost 1 base, J lost 3 bases, and 3 bases stayed unmatched. The CDR3 totals 14 residues. Germline V gene sequence: CDR1 SGDLS, CDR2 YYNGEE.

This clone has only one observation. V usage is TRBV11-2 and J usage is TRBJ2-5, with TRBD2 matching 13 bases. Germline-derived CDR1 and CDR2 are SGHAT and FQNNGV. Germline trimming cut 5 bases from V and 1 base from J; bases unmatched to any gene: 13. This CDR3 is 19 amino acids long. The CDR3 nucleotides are TGTGCCAGCAGCCCGACAGGACTAGCGGGAGTCGGGTTCCAAGAGACCCAGTACTTC. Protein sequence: CASSPTGLAGVGFQETQYF.

The CDR3 DNA reads TGTGCCAGCAGCTTCACAGGGGGGTACACTGAAGCTTTCTTT. Protein: CASSFTGGYTEAFF. V and J are TRBV11-2 and TRBJ1-1; 8 positions agree with TRBD1. The CDR3 totals 14 residues. J lost 3 bases, V lost 3 bases, and 3 bases had no gene match. Germline-derived CDR1 and CDR2 are SGHAT and FQNNGV.

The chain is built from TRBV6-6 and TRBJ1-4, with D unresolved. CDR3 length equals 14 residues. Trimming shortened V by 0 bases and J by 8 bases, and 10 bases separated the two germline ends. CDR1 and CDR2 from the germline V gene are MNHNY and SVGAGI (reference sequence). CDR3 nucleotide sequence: TGTGCCAGCAGTTACTCGAGGGTGGGAGAAAAACTGTTTTTT. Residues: CASSYSRVGEKLFF.

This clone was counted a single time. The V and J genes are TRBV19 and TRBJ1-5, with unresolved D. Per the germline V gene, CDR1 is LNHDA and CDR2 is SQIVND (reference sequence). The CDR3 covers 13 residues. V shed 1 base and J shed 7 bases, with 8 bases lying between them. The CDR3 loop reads CASSIGVGQPQHF. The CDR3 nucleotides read TGTGCCAGTAGTATAGGGGTCGGGCAGCCCCAGCATTTT. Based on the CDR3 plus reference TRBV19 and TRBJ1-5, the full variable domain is DGGITQSPKYLFRKEGQNVTLSCEQNLNHDAMYWYRQDPGQGLRLIYYSQIVNDFQKGDIAEGYSVSREKKESFPLTVTSAQKNPTAFYLCASSIGVGQPQHFGDGTRLSIL.

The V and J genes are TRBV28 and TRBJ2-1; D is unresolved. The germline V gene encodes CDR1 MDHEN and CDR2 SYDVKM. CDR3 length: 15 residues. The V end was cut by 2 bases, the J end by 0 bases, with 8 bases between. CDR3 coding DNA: TGTGCCAGCAGTTTAACCAAGAGCTCCTACAATGAGCAGTTCTTC. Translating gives CASSLTKSSYNEQFF.

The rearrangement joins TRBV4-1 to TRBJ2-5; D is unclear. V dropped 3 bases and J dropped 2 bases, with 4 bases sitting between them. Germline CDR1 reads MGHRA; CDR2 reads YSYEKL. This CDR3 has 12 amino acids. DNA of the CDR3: TGCGCCAGCAGCCATCCTCAAGAGACCCAGTACTTC. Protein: CASSHPQETQYF.

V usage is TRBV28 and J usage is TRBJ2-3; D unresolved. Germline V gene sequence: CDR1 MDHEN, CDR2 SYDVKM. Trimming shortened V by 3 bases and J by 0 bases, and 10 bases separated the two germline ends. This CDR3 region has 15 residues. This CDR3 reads CASSFARGSTDTQYF. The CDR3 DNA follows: TGTGCCAGCAGTTTTGCGAGAGGTAGCACAGATACGCAGTATTTT. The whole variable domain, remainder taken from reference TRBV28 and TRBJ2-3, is DVKVTQSSRYLVKRTGEKVFLECVQDMDHENMFWYRQDPGLGLRLIYFSYDVKMKEKGDIPEGYSVSREKKERFSLILESASTNQTSMYLCASSFARGSTDTQYFGPGTRLTVL.

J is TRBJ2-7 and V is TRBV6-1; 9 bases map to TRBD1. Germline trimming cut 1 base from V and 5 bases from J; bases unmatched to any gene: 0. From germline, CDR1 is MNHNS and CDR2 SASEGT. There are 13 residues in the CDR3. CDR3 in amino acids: CASSEDRGHEQYF. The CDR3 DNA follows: TGTGCCAGCAGTGAAGACAGGGGGCACGAGCAGTACTTC.

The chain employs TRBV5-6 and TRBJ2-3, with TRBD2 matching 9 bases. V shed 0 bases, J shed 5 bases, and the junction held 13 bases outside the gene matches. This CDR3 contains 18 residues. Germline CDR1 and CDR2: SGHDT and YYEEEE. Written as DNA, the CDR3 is TGTGCCAGCAGCTTGGGGCCCCCGCTAGCGGGAAGAGGAGATACGCAGTATTTT. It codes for CASSLGPPLAGRGDTQYF.

For the CDR3, the DNA is TGTGCCTGGAGAATAGCGGGGGGGCCTTCAGATACGCAGTATTTT. Encoded protein: CAWRIAGGPSDTQYF. This chain links TRBV30 with TRBJ2-3; 11 bases fit TRBD2. CDR3 length equals 15 residues. V was clipped by 3 bases and J by 4 bases; unmatched bases: 6. The germline CDR1 and CDR2 sequences are GTSNPN and SVGIG (reference sequence).